What follows are 28 T cell receptor beta chains derived from one specimen sequenced in a study of cytomegalovirus exposure and HLA in healthy donors. Use of 60 Vbeta and 13 Jbeta primers characterized the PCR. The data were produced by immunoSEQ multiplex PCR, yet TCRdb's version contains in-frame clones alone and is incomplete. Here the sample spans about 62,000 clones, around 75% being singletons. The sample taken for sequencing was PBMCs. Receptors originate from a man between 60 and 75 years old in good health and CMV-seropositive.

The chain links TRBV6-5 to TRBJ2-3, with 11 bases fitting TRBD2. V dropped 7 bases and J dropped 4; count of bases not matched to a gene: 4. The CDR3 runs to 14 residues. From germline, CDR1 is MNHEY and CDR2 SVGAGI. The CDR3 is CASNSGGAADTQYF. For the CDR3, the DNA is TGTGCCAGCAATAGCGGGGGGGCTGCAGATACGCAGTATTTT.

This clone was found once. The rearrangement joins TRBV18 to TRBJ2-7; a possible D gene is TRBD1 (6 bases). CDR1 KGHSH and CDR2 LQKENI come from the germline V gene. V was shortened by 4 bases and J by 4 bases, with 8 bases between the two germline ends. The CDR3 length is 12 residues. This CDR3 is CASSLQGYEQYF. The CDR3 region has the DNA TGTGCCAGCTCACTCCAGGGGTACGAGCAGTACTTC.

This clone was seen only a few times. The chain couples TRBV10-3 to TRBJ1-5; TRBD1 matches 9 bases. Germline CDR1 ENHRY, CDR2 SYGVKD. The CDR3 loop spans 15 amino acids. V lost 1 base to trimming and J lost 5 bases; unmatched junction nucleotides: 3. The CDR3 DNA reads TGTGCCATCAGTGAGTTTGACAGGGGGGATCAGCCCCAGCATTTT. It codes for CAISEFDRGDQPQHF.

The rearrangement links TRBV11-3 to TRBJ2-1, with 9 bases matching TRBD2. The germline CDR1 and CDR2 sequences are SGHNT and YENEEA. The CDR3 has 15 residues. Trimming cost V 4 bases and J 5 bases; bases outside gene matches: 6. The CDR3 DNA sequence: TGTGCCAGCAGCTGGGTAGCGGGAGTCGACAATGAGCAGTTCTTC. This gives the protein CASSWVAGVDNEQFF.

The chain has TRBV7-8 and TRBJ2-1, with D perhaps TRBD2 (7 bases). Germline V gene sequence: CDR1 SGHVS, CDR2 FQNEAQ. The CDR3 length is 12 residues. V was trimmed by 5 bases and J by 8 bases, leaving 10 bases between them. The CDR3 loop is CASSKGGYEQFF. DNA for the CDR3: TGTGCCAGCAGCAAGGGGGGGTATGAGCAGTTCTTC.

This clone was seen a few times. The rearrangement joins TRBV5-8 to TRBJ1-3, with D uncertain. The CDR3 runs 15 residues. Between the trimmed V and J ends, which lost 0 bases and 0 bases, there was a span of 7 bases. CDR1 and CDR2 from the germline V gene are SGHTS and YDEGEE. CDR3 loop: CASSLDVSSGNTIYF. The CDR3 coding sequence is TGTGCCAGCAGCTTGGATGTCAGCTCTGGAAACACCATATATTTT. The variable domain in full, with the rest retrieved from reference TRBV5-8 and TRBJ1-3, is EAGVTQSPTHLIKTRGQQATLRCSPISGHTSVYWYQQALGLGLQFLLWYDEGEERNRGNFPPRFSGRQFPNYSSELNVNALELEDSALYLCASSLDVSSGNTIYFGEGSWLTVV.

This sequence joins TRBV4-1 and TRBJ1-1; tentatively, D is TRBD1 (6 bases). The CDR3 is made up of 15 amino acids. The V gene's germline CDR1 is MGHRA and CDR2 YSYEKL. Trimming took off 1 base at V and 1 base at J, with 10 bases between the two ends. The CDR3 loop reads CASSQVDRKNTEAFF. The CDR3 bases are TGCGCCAGCAGCCAAGTCGACAGGAAGAACACTGAAGCTTTCTTT.

This clone was observed a handful of times. V and J are TRBV6-1 and TRBJ2-4; TRBD1 aligns across 7 bases. Germline CDR1 is MNHNS and CDR2 is SASEGT. With V trimmed by 8 bases and J by 6 bases, 4 bases remained unmatched. The CDR3 is 12 amino acids. As DNA, the CDR3 is TGTGCCAGCCAGGGGGTCTCAAACATTCAGTACTTC. Translation: CASQGVSNIQYF.

J is TRBJ2-3 and V is TRBV19; the match to TRBD2 covers 15 bases. This CDR3 is built from 16 residues. The junction had 6 bases not matched to a gene; V was cut back by 5 bases and J by 6 bases. Germline V lookup: CDR1 LNHDA, CDR2 SQIVND (reference sequence). DNA of the CDR3: TGTGCCAGTAGTCGGACTAGCGGGGGGGCCGGGGATACGCAGTATTTT. This gives the protein CASSRTSGGAGDTQYF.

The chain carries TRBV13 and TRBJ2-4; D is perhaps TRBD2 (6 bases). V was clipped by 2 bases and J by 2 bases, with 13 bases between them. The germline V gene encodes CDR1 PRHDT and CDR2 FYEKMQ (reference sequence). The CDR3 is 16 residues long. CDR3 residues: CASSLLAAGTKNIQYF. The CDR3 nucleotides read TGTGCCAGCAGCTTATTGGCGGCGGGGACCAAAAACATTCAGTACTTC.

This chain uses TRBV2 with TRBJ1-4; D perhaps matches TRBD1 (5 bases). This CDR3 is 16 amino acids long. CDR1 SNHLY and CDR2 FYNNEI come from the germline V gene. Trimming removed 4 bases from V and 7 bases from J, with 19 bases in between. The CDR3 DNA reads TGTGCCAGCAGTGCCTCCGGAGGGAGCGGGACTGAAAAACTGTTTTTT. Translated, it gives CASSASGGSGTEKLFF.

This chain links TRBV4-1 with TRBJ2-7, with TRBD2 identical over 7 bases. V was clipped by 0 bases and J by 4 bases; unmatched bases: 6. Germline values: CDR1 MGHRA, CDR2 YSYEKL. This CDR3 is built from 15 residues. The CDR3 sequence: CASSQDPLAVYEQYF. DNA for the CDR3: TGCGCCAGCAGCCAAGATCCCCTAGCGGTATACGAGCAGTACTTC.

The J gene is TRBJ1-2, the V gene TRBV12-5; weak D call: TRBD1 (6 bases). CDR1 is LGHNT, CDR2 FRNRAP, per germline. The CDR3 loop spans 12 amino acids. V was clipped by 3 bases and J by 10 bases, with 12 bases between them. The DNA of the CDR3 is TGTGCTAGTGGTTTCTCCAACAGGGACTACACCTTC. Protein product: CASGFSNRDYTF.

This clone was seen a few times. The rearrangement joins TRBV27 to TRBJ1-2, with D perhaps matching TRBD1 (5 bases). Germline V gives CDR1 MNHEY, CDR2 SMNVEV (reference sequence). Trimming shortened V by 5 bases and J by 2 bases, and 12 bases separated the two germline ends. The CDR3 is 14 residues long. CDR3 sequence (DNA): TGTGCCAGCAGTCAGCTGGGGCCCAACTATGGCTACACCTTC. It translates to CASSQLGPNYGYTF.

This chain uses TRBV5-1 with TRBJ2-5; D not resolved. The CDR3 runs 15 residues. Germline assignment: CDR1 SGHRS and CDR2 YFSETQ. V was shortened by 0 bases and J by 5 bases, with 14 bases between the two germline ends. CDR3 DNA sequence: TGCGCCAGCAGCTTGGGACAATCCCCTCTGGAGACCCAGTACTTC. This encodes CASSLGQSPLETQYF.

The chain employs TRBV5-4 and TRBJ2-1, with 9 positions matching TRBD2. Trimming took 0 bases from V and 2 from J; bases not matched to a gene: 3. Germline V lookup: CDR1 SGHNT, CDR2 YYREEE (reference sequence). The CDR3 has 16 amino acids. Here the CDR3 reads CASSLAASGTYNEQFF. CDR3 DNA: TGTGCCAGCAGCTTGGCGGCTAGCGGGACCTACAATGAGCAGTTCTTC.

The table lists this clone with a few counts. The J gene is TRBJ2-5, the V gene TRBV5-5, with 7 bases matching TRBD1. The CDR3 has 14 amino acids. CDR1 and CDR2 (germline): SGHKS, YYEKEE (reference sequence). With V trimmed by 4 bases and J by 1 base, 4 bases remained unmatched. Here the CDR3 reads CASSAAGGQETQYF. The CDR3 coding sequence is TGTGCCAGCAGCGCGGCAGGGGGCCAAGAGACCCAGTACTTC.

This chain links TRBV6-5 with TRBJ2-1; 8 bases line up with TRBD2. The CDR3 extends over 14 amino acids. In germline, CDR1 is MNHEY, CDR2 SVGAGI. The junction had 2 bases not matched to a gene; V was cut back by 6 bases and J by 1 base. The CDR3 sequence: CASRAGESYNEQFF. CDR3 nucleotides: TGTGCCAGCAGAGCGGGAGAATCCTACAATGAGCAGTTCTTC.

The chain combines TRBV27 with TRBJ1-1; D remains ambiguous. CDR1 is MNHEY, CDR2 SMNVEV, per germline (reference sequence). The CDR3 loop spans 15 amino acids. Trimming pared 5 bases from V and 0 bases from J, leaving 13 bases between. In DNA, the CDR3 is TGTGCCAGCAGTCCGAAAGTACAGATGAACACTGAAGCTTTCTTT. Protein product: CASSPKVQMNTEAFF.

In nucleotides, the CDR3 is TGTGCCAGCAGCACAGGGGGTCGAGCTTTCTTT. Its translation: CASSTGGRAFF. This chain connects TRBV7-9 to TRBJ1-1, with TRBD1 identical over 8 bases. With V trimmed by 5 bases and J by 10 bases, 3 bases remained unmatched. The CDR3 runs 11 residues. Germline V gene lookup returns CDR1 SEHNR and CDR2 FQNEAQ (reference sequence).

The chain carries TRBV27 and TRBJ1-5; D gene ambiguous. The CDR3 loop spans 12 amino acids. Germline V gives CDR1 MNHEY, CDR2 SMNVEV (reference sequence). The germline V and J ends were trimmed by 1 base and 6 bases, with 4 bases remaining between them. CDR3 nucleotides: TGTGCCAGCAGTTTATACGGTCAGCCCCAGCATTTT. Its translation is CASSLYGQPQHF.

The sample holds a few counts of this clone. This chain uses TRBV29-1 with TRBJ2-1, with D maybe TRBD2 (6 bases). The V gene lost 4 bases and the J gene lost 6 bases, with 10 bases spanning the gap. The CDR3 has 12 amino acids. The germline V gene encodes CDR1 SQVTM and CDR2 ANQGSEA. This chain's CDR3 is CSVAKAGNEQFF. For the CDR3, the DNA is TGCAGCGTTGCCAAAGCGGGCAATGAGCAGTTCTTC.

This clone was counted once. The chain recombines TRBV5-1 with TRBJ1-1, with TRBD1 matching over 9 bases. CDR3 length: 16 amino acids. Germline CDR1 is SGHRS and CDR2 is YFSETQ. The ends lost 0 bases at V and 0 bases at J; junction bases unmatched: 3. CDR3 in amino acids: CASSLGQGGMNTEAFF. The CDR3 region has the DNA TGCGCCAGCAGCTTGGGACAGGGGGGCATGAACACTGAAGCTTTCTTT.

This chain links TRBV6-1 with TRBJ1-2; TRBD1 is a possible D gene (5 bases). Germline loops: CDR1 MNHNS, CDR2 SASEGT. This CDR3 spans 14 amino acids. V lost 3 bases to trimming and J lost 1 base, with 9 bases between them. The CDR3 reads CASSDSGFNYGYTF. CDR3 coding DNA: TGTGCCAGCAGTGATTCAGGGTTTAACTATGGCTACACCTTC.

This clone has more than one count but fewer than ten. The V gene is TRBV5-8, the J gene TRBJ1-2; no clear D gene. Germline-derived CDR1 and CDR2 are SGHTS and YDEGEE. V was clipped by 0 bases and J by 4 bases, with 7 bases between them. There are 13 residues in the CDR3. The CDR3 coding sequence is TGTGCCAGCAGCTTGGGACTATTCTATGGCTACACCTTC. Encoded protein: CASSLGLFYGYTF.

A few counts support this clone. The V and J genes are TRBV7-2 and TRBJ2-7; 8 positions agree with TRBD1. The ends lost 3 bases at V and 6 bases at J; junction bases unmatched: 1. The CDR3 has 12 residues. CDR1 is SGHTA, CDR2 FQGNSA, per germline. The CDR3 DNA sequence: TGTGCCAGCAGCTTGACAGGGGTCGAGCAGTACTTC. This codes for CASSLTGVEQYF.

The chain has TRBV11-2 and TRBJ2-1; D is perhaps TRBD2 (6 bases). From germline, CDR1 is SGHAT and CDR2 FQNNGV. Trimming removed 7 bases at V and 2 bases at J, with 15 bases between. The length of the CDR3 is 15 residues. The CDR3 is CASTREPGAYNEQFF. The DNA of the CDR3 is TGTGCCAGCACCCGGGAGCCAGGAGCCTACAATGAGCAGTTCTTC.

This chain joins TRBV5-4 and TRBJ1-2; 8 bases map to TRBD1. J lost 10 bases, V lost 4 bases, and 24 bases had no gene match. The germline CDR1 and CDR2 sequences are SGHNT and YYREEE (reference sequence). CDR3 size: 18 residues. In DNA form, the CDR3 reads TGTGCCAGCAGCACCACCCCAGGGGCAGGGGGCTCAATAGACTACTACACCTTC. As protein: CASSTTPGAGGSIDYYTF.